This entry describes one T cell receptor (beta chain). This clone was counted a single time. Its antigen remains undetermined. No clone much larger than this one lies a single base away; base qualities are absent. For TCRbeta CDR3 sequencing, genomic DNA from the sorted cells was extracted using the QIAGEN DNeasy Blood and Tissue Kit. High-throughput TCRbeta CDR3 sequencing, which included PCR amplification with bias correction and internal controls, was done commercially through immunoSEQ. Turning to the authors' computational methods: Unique productive TCRbeta sequences were defined by CDR3 nucleotide sequence where primers matched, otherwise by CDR3 amino acid sequence with Vbeta and Jbeta genes. Sorting error was corrected by removing sequences shared between sorted populations at a frequency ratio of 2:1 or less, and the remaining shared sequences were assigned to the higher population. A sequence counted as donor-reactive if, in CFSE-low cells, the sequence had a frequency of at least 0.01% and was expanded at least 5-fold compared with unstimulated cells. Repertoire divergence was quantified by Jensen-Shannon divergence calculated from the top 100 TCRbeta sequences ranked by frequency. For samples with multiple sequencing runs, sorting error was corrected in each run separately before the runs were combined. The table was pulled from immuneACCESS by TCRdb, which kept in-frame rearrangements only. Such tables lose some clones; where checked, under half of the loss comes from unresolved V genes, and the rest has no known cause. The V and J calls and the clone size are those of that table, but D and trimming were determined from the DNA. The sample table records tens of thousands of clones; approximately 93% of these occur just once. Of the sample, 1.5% to 2% falls within the top ten clones.

The transplants used related donors with nonmyeloablative bone marrow transplantation, and mixed chimerism in the human trials was transient. Thawed PBMCs were FACS-sorted into unstimulated Tregs (CD4+CD25+CD127-), CD4+ non-Tregs (CD4+CD25-), CD4 cells and CD8 cells. Several combined kidney and bone marrow transplant recipients from the ITN036ST trial were included as patients, and samples were available only from these trial subjects. Healthy control blood was processed to PBMCs with a Ficoll density gradient and then cryopreserved, whereas patient PBMCs were collected both before and after transplant. This sample was taken from a study of Tregs in tolerant kidney transplant recipients (dated by TCRdb to about 2019). Study-level background: Before combined kidney and bone marrow transplantation, this study identified donor-specific regulatory T cells using TCRbeta sequencing and then followed those same cells after transplant. Findings and caveats that apply to the study as a whole: In tolerant patients, the expansion of donor-specific Tregs was greater than global Treg expansion, suggesting that the expansion was antigen-driven rather than nonspecific. Biological reproducibility was not directly assessed, although technical replication error appeared to be minimal. Because only a small number of patients were included, the study had limitations, and the results will need to be validated in larger populations as well as under other immunosuppression protocols. For some patients the PCR primers changed over time, which made it impossible to compare the samples from those patients at the nucleotide level. Expanding Tregs with activated donor B cells appeared to identify the most biologically relevant and donor-specific TCRbeta repertoire.

The CDR3, from cysteine to phenylalanine, totals 14 residues. Solely the CDR3 DNA is kept, with 42 bases framed from the first base. Trimming takes 2 bases from V and 6 bases from J, and the germline ends sit 15 bases apart. The chain employs TRBV5-7 and TRBJ2-7; a weak D assignment points to TRBD2 (7 bases agree). TRBV5-7 has ORF status, its function being uncertain. The sequencing here drew on CD4+ T cells from blood (PBMCs), taken 12 months after the transplant. The TCR was taken from a human patient who received a combined kidney and bone marrow transplant. A transplant means some T cells may be of graft donor rather than patient origin. The nucleotide sequence is given as TGTGCCAGCAGCTTAGTAGGGGGAGGGGGCGAGCAGTACTTC. Its protein is CASSLVGGGGEQYF.